Listed below are T cell receptor beta chains from one sample, sequenced in a study of shared clonotypes between healthy human individuals. Clones were sequenced by immunoSEQ multiplex PCR, and TCRdb holds only the in-frame ones, with some missing. The repertoire holds hundreds of thousands of clones, with around 80% as singletons. Input material: PBMCs. These receptors originate from a woman in her thirties or forties in good health. Some clones in this sample may be carry-over from other donors' samples. Both conserved end residues are part of each CDR3. The order of the fields is D gene, clone size, J gene, CDR3 length, V gene, CDR3 DNA, CDR3 protein. A D gene is named only where the DNA matches it firmly. Where a row states a size, it is once, few, many or the class of an expanded clone; other rows omit it.

D: TRBD2
size: NA
J: TRBJ2-3
length: 16
V: TRBV5-1
DNA: TGCGCCAGCAGCTTGGGTCCGGGAGGGCCGACAGATACGCAGTATTTT
CDR3: CASSLGPGGPTDTQYF

D: TRBD1
size: NA
J: TRBJ1-2
length: 17
V: TRBV4-1
DNA: TGCGCCAGCAGCCAGGAGACTCCGGGACAGCTCCTAACGGGCTACACCTTC
CDR3: CASSQETPGQLLTGYTF

D: NA
size: NA
J: TRBJ1-1
length: 15
V: TRBV5-5
DNA: TGTGCCAGCAGCTTGGTCGGACAGAAGAACACTGAAGCTTTCTTT
CDR3: CASSLVGQKNTEAFF

D: TRBD2
size: few
J: TRBJ2-7
length: 15
V: TRBV6-1
DNA: TGTGCCAGCAGTGAACTTGGACTAGCGGTCTACGAGCAGTACTTC
CDR3: CASSELGLAVYEQYF

D: NA
size: NA
J: TRBJ1-5
length: 14
V: TRBV19
DNA: TGTGCCAGTGCCCCGGGCGGGGTCATTCCGCCCCAGCATTTT
CDR3: CASAPGGVIPPQHF

D: TRBD1
size: NA
J: TRBJ2-5
length: 14
V: TRBV5-6
DNA: TGTGCCAGCAGCTTGGCTGGACAGGGGTCGAAGCAGTACTTC
CDR3: CASSLAGQGSKQYF

D: NA
size: once
J: TRBJ2-1
length: 15
V: TRBV27
DNA: TGTGCCAGCAGTGACGGCCAGGGTTCCTACAATGAGCAGTTCTTC
CDR3: CASSDGQGSYNEQFF

D: NA
size: NA
J: TRBJ1-1
length: 11
V: TRBV20-1
DNA: TGCAGTGCTCCCGGACCGGGGAAAGCTTTCTTT
CDR3: CSAPGPGKAFF

D: TRBD1
size: NA
J: TRBJ2-4
length: 14
V: TRBV18
DNA: TGTGCCAGCTCACTGAGGACAGGGCGGGGCATTCAGTACTTC
CDR3: CASSLRTGRGIQYF

D: NA
size: few
J: TRBJ1-2
length: 14
V: TRBV7-3
DNA: TGTGCCAGCAGCTTAGGGATTTCGGATCGTGGCTACACCTTC
CDR3: CASSLGISDRGYTF

D: NA
size: NA
J: TRBJ2-7
length: 15
V: TRBV27
DNA: TGTGCCAGCATTTCTTTGGCGGGGAGCTCCTACGAGCAGTACTTC
CDR3: CASISLAGSSYEQYF

D: TRBD2
size: NA
J: TRBJ2-3
length: 15
V: TRBV30
DNA: TGTGCCTGGAACTCGGGGGGGGAACCCACAGATACGCAGTATTTT
CDR3: CAWNSGGEPTDTQYF

D: NA
size: NA
J: TRBJ1-1
length: 12
V: TRBV28
DNA: TGTGCCAGCAGGTTCATGAACACTGAAGCTTTCTTT
CDR3: CASRFMNTEAFF

D: TRBD2
size: few
J: TRBJ2-1
length: 15
V: TRBV7-3
DNA: TGTGCCAGCAGCTTAGTAGCGGGAGGGAGCAATGAGCAGTTCTTC
CDR3: CASSLVAGGSNEQFF

D: NA
size: NA
J: TRBJ2-1
length: 12
V: TRBV2
DNA: TGTGCCAGCAGTGACAACTGGTCTGAGCAGTTCTTC
CDR3: CASSDNWSEQFF

D: TRBD1
size: once
J: TRBJ1-2
length: 11
V: TRBV29-1
DNA: TGCAGCGGGACAGGTTCTAACGGCTACACCTTC
CDR3: CSGTGSNGYTF

D: NA
size: NA
J: TRBJ2-3
length: 16
V: TRBV18
DNA: TGTGCCAGCTCACCAGTGGAGCGGGTTAGCACAGATACGCAGTATTTT
CDR3: CASSPVERVSTDTQYF

D: NA
size: NA
J: TRBJ2-1
length: 16
V: TRBV18
DNA: TGTGCCAGCTCACCCACGGGGGGCGGGAGAATCAATGAGCAGTTCTTC
CDR3: CASSPTGGGRINEQFF